This T cell receptor (beta chain) is from a study of T cells in Graves' hyperthyroidism and ophthalmopathy. Study-level information: Peripheral blood was collected at initial diagnosis, before any treatment.

Germline CDR1 is DFQATT and CDR2 is SNEGSKA (reference sequence). The V gene lost 5 bases and the J gene lost 0 bases, with 13 bases spanning the gap. The length of the CDR3 is 15 residues. TCR beta CDR3 region amplification was performed from RNA transcripts. The HTBI set primed first-round TCR CDR3 RT-PCR. One entry per CDR3 protein, called by TCRdb with MiXCR from the multiplex PCR reads. The sample holds 500,000 to 600,000 distinct CDR3 sequences, 20% seen once. Comment on this clonotype: Its antigen remains unidentified.

Lactation, pregnancy, other autoimmune disease or uncontrolled infection excluded patients. For the diagnoses, clinical symptoms, serum thyroxine and TRAb, thyroid ultrasound and orbital computed tomography were used. Points from the study as a whole: Ophthalmopathy stood apart from stable hyperthyroidism in a 13 V-J model.

The chain links TRBV20-1 to TRBJ2-2, with D unclear. This clonotype was sampled from a man aged 40-49 years with Graves' ophthalmopathy. The specimen sequenced was blood. The CDR3 is CSARPRVSNTGELFF. The CDR3 DNA follows: TGCAGTGCTCGACCTAGGGTTTCGAACACCGGGGAGCTGTTTTTT.